The 23 T cell receptor beta chains in this list originate from one sample, sequenced in a study of cytomegalovirus exposure and HLA in healthy donors. The PCR was carried out with 60 Vbeta primers and 13 Jbeta primers. Assay used: immunoSEQ multiplex PCR; TCRdb lists only in-frame clones, some missing. The data show about 110,000 clones, about 70% seen once. The sample comprised PBMCs. Receptor source: a man aged 50 or older in good health and CMV-seropositive.

The genes are TRBV7-9 and TRBJ2-2; 13 bases line up with TRBD2. V lost 2 bases, J lost 5 bases, and 5 bases stayed unmatched. Germline loops: CDR1 SEHNR, CDR2 FQNEAQ (reference sequence). The CDR3 covers 17 residues. CDR3 loop: CASSLYGLAGDTGELFF. CDR3 bases: TGTGCCAGCAGCTTATATGGACTAGCGGGAGATACCGGGGAGCTGTTTTTT.

Here the CDR3 DNA reads TGTGCCAGCAGTCGGGACACGTACAATGAGCAGTTCTTC. It specifies CASSRDTYNEQFF. This chain uses TRBV6-5 with TRBJ2-1; weak D call: TRBD1 (6 bases). Trimming took 5 bases from V and 4 from J, leaving 9 bases between them. Germline V gene lookup returns CDR1 MNHEY and CDR2 SVGAGI. The CDR3 contains 13 residues.

There are many counts of this clone. The rearrangement links TRBV14 to TRBJ1-1, with TRBD1 as a possible D gene (5 bases). The CDR3 length is 15 residues. CDR1 is SGHDN, CDR2 FVKESK, per germline. The V end lost 2 bases, the J end lost 5 bases, and 15 bases lay between the germline ends. This CDR3 is CASSQQPGLQTEAFF. The CDR3 bases are TGTGCCAGCAGCCAACAACCGGGACTCCAGACTGAAGCTTTCTTT. Looking up the rest from reference TRBV14 and TRBJ1-1 gives the full variable domain: EAGVTQFPSHSVIEKGQTVTLRCDPISGHDNLYWYRRVMGKEIKFLLHFVKESKQDESGMPNNRFLAERTGGTYSTLKVQPAELEDSGVYFCASSQQPGLQTEAFFGQGTRLTVV.

This chain links TRBV10-3 with TRBJ1-2, with 8 positions matching TRBD1. The germline CDR1 and CDR2 sequences are ENHRY and SYGVKD. Losses at the gene ends were 6 bases for V and 6 bases for J; bases not matched to a gene: 3. This CDR3 has 12 residues. CDR3 nucleotides: TGTGCCATCAGGAAGGACAGGGATGGCTACACCTTC. This translates into CAIRKDRDGYTF.

The gene calls are TRBV4-1 and TRBJ2-7; D possibly corresponds to TRBD1 (6 bases). The CDR3 contains 16 residues. Trimming pared 1 base from V and 0 bases from J, leaving 13 bases between. Germline V CDR1 and CDR2: MGHRA, YSYEKL. The CDR3 sequence is CASSQVPTGSSYEQYF. CDR3 DNA: TGCGCCAGCAGCCAAGTCCCCACAGGGAGCTCCTACGAGCAGTACTTC.

The chain recombines TRBV28 with TRBJ1-1, with no clear D. This CDR3 region has 15 residues. V lost 7 bases to trimming and J lost 0 bases, with 15 bases between them. The germline V gene encodes CDR1 MDHEN and CDR2 SYDVKM. The DNA of the CDR3 is TGTGCCAGCACCTTAGGAGGCTTAATGAACACTGAAGCTTTCTTT. This codes for CASTLGGLMNTEAFF.

The chain uses TRBV5-4 and TRBJ2-7; unclear D gene. The ends were cut back, 2 bases at V and 5 bases at J, with 14 bases in the middle. The length of the CDR3 is 14 residues. Per the germline V gene, CDR1 is SGHNT and CDR2 is YYREEE (reference sequence). The CDR3 sequence is CASSLKSIRDEQYF. The CDR3 nucleotides are TGTGCCAGCAGCTTAAAGTCAATTCGGGACGAGCAGTACTTC.

V is TRBV20-1 and J is TRBJ2-1; D is uncertain. Trimming took off 6 bases at V and 9 bases at J, with 12 bases between the two ends. This CDR3 spans 11 amino acids. CDR1 DFQATT and CDR2 SNEGSKA come from the germline V gene (reference sequence). In nucleotides, the CDR3 is TGCAGTGCCCACCTAGTGGGTGAGCAGTTCTTC. This codes for CSAHLVGEQFF.

V and J are TRBV12-5 and TRBJ1-2; 8 bases match TRBD1. This CDR3 region has 15 residues. V was clipped by 6 bases and J by 3 bases; unmatched bases: 9. CDR1 and CDR2 (germline): LGHNT, FRNRAP. The CDR3 sequence is CASGLGQGDDYGYTF. Here the CDR3 DNA reads TGTGCTAGTGGGCTCGGACAGGGCGACGACTATGGCTACACCTTC.

V gene TRBV5-1 combines with J gene TRBJ1-1; TRBD1 matches at 10 bases. Germline CDR1 reads SGHRS; CDR2 reads YFSETQ. Losses at the gene ends were 3 bases for V and 5 bases for J; bases not matched to a gene: 4. This CDR3 has 14 amino acids. CDR3 DNA sequence: TGCGCCAGCAGCTACGGGACAGGGGATACTGAAGCTTTCTTT. Its translation: CASSYGTGDTEAFF.

In this sample, this clone turned up a few times. The chain carries TRBV5-1 and TRBJ2-3, with TRBD2 matching 9 bases. Unmatched junction bases numbered 12, after V lost 6 bases and J lost 1 base. Germline V lookup: CDR1 SGHRS, CDR2 YFSETQ. CDR3 size: 17 residues. The CDR3 reads CASIEGRGGRGTDTQYF. The DNA of the CDR3 is TGCGCCAGCATTGAAGGGCGGGGGGGCCGGGGCACAGATACGCAGTATTTT. The full variable domain, completed using reference TRBV5-1 and TRBJ2-3, is KAGVTQTPRYLIKTRGQQVTLSCSPISGHRSVSWYQQTPGQGLQFLFEYFSETQRNKGNFPGRFSGRQFSNSRSEMNVSTLELGDSALYLCASIEGRGGRGTDTQYFGPGTRLTVL.

The V and J genes are TRBV7-9 and TRBJ1-1; 7 nucleotides align to TRBD1. Trimming removed 8 bases from V and 8 bases from J; junction bases left unmatched: 17. CDR1 is SEHNR, CDR2 FQNEAQ, per germline (reference sequence). There are 15 residues in the CDR3. Written as DNA, the CDR3 is TGTGCCAGCGGGCCATTAGTGATAACAGGGGCCGAAGCTTTCTTT. Residues: CASGPLVITGAEAFF.

This chain links TRBV30 with TRBJ2-5; 9 bases agree with TRBD2. In germline, CDR1 is GTSNPN, CDR2 SVGIG (reference sequence). The V and J ends lost 6 bases and 4 bases, in that order; junction bases with no gene match: 9. The CDR3 length is 14 residues. The CDR3 here is CACPAGGPAETQYF. The CDR3 nucleotides are TGTGCCTGCCCGGCGGGGGGGCCGGCAGAGACCCAGTACTTC.

A few counts support this clone. The J gene is TRBJ1-1, the V gene TRBV9; TRBD1 matches at 7 bases. The CDR3 length is 15 residues. Germline trimming cut 2 bases from V and 7 bases from J; bases unmatched to any gene: 11. Germline V gives CDR1 SGDLS, CDR2 YYNGEE. CDR3 region: CASSVEGQVFGEAFF. CDR3 in DNA: TGTGCCAGCAGCGTGGAAGGACAGGTCTTTGGTGAAGCTTTCTTT.

The J gene is TRBJ2-5, the V gene TRBV5-1; 10 bases are shared with TRBD2. Germline V gene data show CDR1 as SGHRS and CDR2 as YFSETQ. The junction had 5 bases not matched to a gene; V was cut back by 4 bases and J by 2 bases. The CDR3 is made up of 15 amino acids. The CDR3 sequence: CASSPLTSGQETQYF. CDR3 DNA: TGCGCCAGCAGCCCACTGACTAGCGGGCAAGAGACCCAGTACTTC.

A note on this clone: The CDR3 does not close with the conserved phenylalanine or tryptophan, likely indicating a read error. The DNA is left out, because the CDR3 cannot be placed on it with certainty; the CDR3 is given as TCRdb lists it. The chain recombines TRBV6-4 with TRBJ1-1. The CDR3 has 11 amino acids, counting both end residues. From germline, CDR1 is MRHNA and CDR2 SNTAGT. The CDR3 reads CASSEPRGPVR.

The CDR3 spells CASSTSRDGYTF. The CDR3, as DNA: TGTGCCAGCAGTACTAGCCGGGATGGCTACACCTTC. The chain employs TRBV6-6 and TRBJ1-2; no clear D. Trimming left V 5 bases short and J 6 bases short, with 10 bases between. This CDR3 spans 12 amino acids. Per the germline V gene, CDR1 is MNHNY and CDR2 is SVGAGI (reference sequence).

This clone occurred a few times. The genes are TRBV2 and TRBJ2-7; tentatively, D is TRBD1 (6 bases). Germline CDR1 and CDR2: SNHLY and FYNNEI. The CDR3 sequence is 12 residues long. Trimming took off 5 bases at V and 12 bases at J, with 17 bases between the two ends. CDR3 region: CASSITGKDPYF. CDR3 coding DNA: TGTGCCAGCAGTATAACAGGGAAGGATCCGTACTTC.

A single count supports this clone. The chain has TRBV7-4 and TRBJ2-7, with 9 bases identical to TRBD1. The CDR3 runs to 12 residues. CDR1 SGHVT and CDR2 SQSDAQ come from the germline V gene. V shed 5 bases and J 5 bases; nucleotides not matched to a gene: 1. The CDR3 is CASSRQGDEQYF. The CDR3 DNA reads as TGTGCCAGCAGCCGACAGGGGGACGAGCAGTACTTC.

This clone was seen only a few times. CDR3: CASSLPGQGFQETQYF. The CDR3, as DNA: TGTGCCAGCAGCTTACCGGGACAGGGCTTCCAAGAGACCCAGTACTTC. The J gene is TRBJ2-5, the V gene TRBV5-4; 9 bases are a match to TRBD1. The length of the CDR3 is 16 residues. The germline gives CDR1 SGHNT, CDR2 YYREEE (reference sequence). V lost 2 bases to trimming and J lost 1 base; unmatched junction nucleotides: 6.

This rearrangement joins TRBV6-5 to TRBJ1-2; 8 bases align to TRBD1. After removal of 10 bases from V and 2 bases from J, the junction contained 6 bases not matched to a gene. Per the germline V gene, CDR1 is MNHEY and CDR2 is SVGAGI. The CDR3 runs to 13 residues. The CDR3 region has the DNA TGTGCCACCCGGACAGGGCAAAACTATGGCTACACCTTC. Its protein is CATRTGQNYGYTF.

The chain links TRBV2 to TRBJ1-1; maybe TRBD1 (6 bases). The germline V gene encodes CDR1 SNHLY and CDR2 FYNNEI. Deletions cut 5 bases from V and 8 bases from J, with 18 bases between. This CDR3 comprises 14 residues. The DNA for the CDR3 is TGTGCCAGCAGTTCCGGGACATCCCTTCGGGAAGCTTTCTTT. It encodes CASSSGTSLREAFF.

The V and J genes are TRBV2 and TRBJ2-1; 10 bases match TRBD1. Germline CDR1 and CDR2: SNHLY and FYNNEI. This CDR3 is 14 amino acids long. Unmatched junction bases numbered 13, after V lost 10 bases and J lost 10 bases. CDR3 protein: CATSLTGQGMEQFF. Here the CDR3 DNA reads TGTGCCACCAGCTTAACGGGACAGGGGATGGAGCAGTTCTTC.